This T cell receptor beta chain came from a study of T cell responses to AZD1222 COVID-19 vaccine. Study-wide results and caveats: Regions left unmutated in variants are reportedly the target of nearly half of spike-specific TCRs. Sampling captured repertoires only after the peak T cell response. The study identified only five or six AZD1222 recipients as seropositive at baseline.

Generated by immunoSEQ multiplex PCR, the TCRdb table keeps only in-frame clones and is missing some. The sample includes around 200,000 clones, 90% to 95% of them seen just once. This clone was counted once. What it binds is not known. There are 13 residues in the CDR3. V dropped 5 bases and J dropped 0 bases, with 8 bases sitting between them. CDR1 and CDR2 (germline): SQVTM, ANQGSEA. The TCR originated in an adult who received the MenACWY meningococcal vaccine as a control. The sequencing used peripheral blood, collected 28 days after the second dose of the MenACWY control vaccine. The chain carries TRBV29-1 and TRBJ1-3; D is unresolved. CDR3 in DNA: TGCAGCGTTCAGGATCACTCTGGAAACACCATATATTTT. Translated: CSVQDHSGNTIYF.